This paragraph reports one T cell receptor (beta chain). Libraries were prepared by immunoSEQ multiplex PCR; TCRdb keeps only in-frame clonotypes and omits some of them. Among roughly 160,000 clones, 87% were seen once, and the ten largest hold 5.5% to 8.5%. Between the trimmed V and J ends, which lost 7 bases and 7 bases, there was a span of 13 bases. The CDR3 is made up of 12 amino acids. The sample originates from a study of blood T cell repertoires in COVID-19. Source material: PBMCs or T cells enriched from blood (not recorded which). This sequence joins TRBV12-3 or TRBV12-4 and TRBJ1-2, with a possible D match to TRBD1 (6 bases). This sequence was found in a woman aged 50 to 60 who had recovered from COVID-19. The CDR3 here is CASKEDRSGYTF. As DNA, the CDR3 is TGTGCCAGCAAGGAAGACAGGAGTGGCTACACCTTC.